This T cell receptor beta chain was sequenced in a study of T cells in Graves' hyperthyroidism and ophthalmopathy. The study, taken as a whole, reports: Model-based prediction identified ophthalmopathy a median roughly 6.1 months prior to its onset. Blood also carried most thyroid clonotypes expanded above 0.001.

Authors of the study amplified TCR beta CDR3 regions from RNA transcripts. Researchers ran a first-round RT-PCR on the TCR CDR3 using the HTBI primer set. TCRdb independently ran MiXCR on the multiplex PCR reads; one entry per CDR3 protein. The sample yields 250,000 to 300,000 distinct CDR3 sequences, roughly 19% seen once. This clonotype was seen a few times. Its antigen is currently unknown. The germline V gene encodes CDR1 LGHDT and CDR2 YNNKEL (reference sequence). CDR3 length equals 14 residues. The J segment lost 3 bases and the V segment lost 0 bases, leaving 2 bases of the junction unmatched. Researchers barred patients who had uncontrolled infection, other autoimmune disease, pregnancy or lactation. The PBMCs were taken from approximately 9 ml of fresh peripheral blood.

The TCR originated in a man between 45 and 60 years old with Graves' ophthalmopathy. The rearrangement uses TRBV3-1 and TRBJ2-7; 7 nucleotides match TRBD1. The specimen was blood. CDR3 coding DNA: TGTGCCAGCAGCCAAGACCCAGGGGGCTACGAGCAGTACTTC. Protein product: CASSQDPGGYEQYF.